This is a list of T cell receptor beta chains from one sample in a study of OX40 agonist ivuxolimab in advanced cancers. Sequencing used immunoSEQ multiplex PCR; TCRdb keeps in-frame clones, though not all of them. This sample yields under 25,000 clones, of which approximately 83% are seen a single time; around 52% belongs to the top ten. This sample comprised CD4+ or CD8+ T cells sorted from blood, obtained in a trial of the OX40 agonist ivuxolimab. The source of these receptors is an adult with an advanced solid tumor such as melanoma, head and neck, liver or kidney cancer. CDR3s include the opening cysteine and the closing phenylalanine or tryptophan. A D gene is named only where the DNA matches it firmly. A row's size may be missing; if present it is once, few, many or a size class.

size	V	D	J	DNA	CDR3
NA	TRBV7-9	NA	TRBJ1-1	TGTGCCAGCAGCCGACGGGGGGCGGACACTGAAGCTTTCTTT	CASSRRGADTEAFF
medium-sized	TRBV4-2	TRBD1	TRBJ1-1	TGTGCCAGCAGCCAGCAGGACAGGGAGAACACTGAAGCTTTCTTT	CASSQQDRENTEAFF
once	TRBV7-9	NA	TRBJ2-7	TGTGCCAGCAGCCCGACGACTAGCTCCTACGAGCAGTACTTC	CASSPTTSSYEQYF
NA	TRBV7-9	NA	TRBJ1-3	TGTGCCAGCAGCCATAGCCGTACTGGAAACACCATATATTTT	CASSHSRTGNTIYF
NA	TRBV4-3	NA	TRBJ2-7	TGCGCCAGCAGCCCCCGGGGTTCCTACGAGCAGTACTTC	CASSPRGSYEQYF
NA	TRBV6-1	TRBD2	TRBJ2-1	TGTGCCAGCTCGGGGGGGCATGAGCAGTTCTTC	CASSGGHEQFF
few	TRBV7-7	TRBD1	TRBJ1-5	TGTGCCAGCAGCTTAGCGACACAGGGGGTAATAATGTGCCAGCCCCAGCATTTT	CASSLATQGVIMCQPQHF
NA	TRBV6-5	NA	TRBJ1-1	TGTGCCAGCAGTTACTTGAACACTGAAGCTTTCTTT	CASSYLNTEAFF
NA	TRBV19	TRBD1	TRBJ2-3	TGTGCCAGTAGTCACGGGACAGCCACAGATACGCAGTATTTT	CASSHGTATDTQYF
NA	TRBV5-6	NA	TRBJ1-1	TGTGCCAGCAGCCGGTTCTCCGGGATGAACACTGAAGCTTTCTTT	CASSRFSGMNTEAFF
NA	TRBV5-6	TRBD1	TRBJ2-3	TGTGCCAGCGACGGGGGCGGGACAGGGGGCTTCGGTACGCAGTATTTT	CASDGGGTGGFGTQYF
NA	TRBV30	NA	TRBJ2-7	TGTGCCTGGAAAGGCCCCGGGGCTGGCCACGAGCAGTACTTC	CAWKGPGAGHEQYF
once	TRBV9	NA	TRBJ2-2	TGTGCCAGCAGCGACGGGCTTCGGGAGCTGTTTTTT	CASSDGLRELFF
NA	TRBV10-3	NA	TRBJ1-1	TGTGCCGCAGGACAGTCACAAACGAACACTGAAGCTTTCTTT	CAAGQSQTNTEAFF
once	TRBV4-1	NA	TRBJ2-2	TGCGCCAGCAGCCAAGTGGGGGGCCCGAACACCGGGGAGCTGTTTTTT	CASSQVGGPNTGELFF
NA	TRBV5-1	NA	TRBJ2-7	TGCGCCAGCAGCTTGGTCAGGGGAACGTCTTCCTACGAGCAGTACTTC	CASSLVRGTSSYEQYF
NA	TRBV28	TRBD1	TRBJ1-2	TGTGCCAGCAGTTTACGGACAGGCCACTATGGCTACACCTTC	CASSLRTGHYGYTF
once	TRBV4-1	TRBD2	TRBJ2-3	TGCGCCAGCAGCCAAAGCGGGGTCGGTCATTTT	CASSQSGVGHF
NA	TRBV4-2	TRBD1	TRBJ1-2	TGTGCCAGCAGCCCGCAACCGGGACAGGGAATCTATGGCTACACCTTC	CASSPQPGQGIYGYTF
NA	TRBV15	NA	TRBJ1-5	TGTGCCACCAGCACTACGACTGGAAATCAGCCCCAGCATTTT	CATSTTTGNQPQHF
few	TRBV28	NA	TRBJ1-2	TGTGCCAGCAGTCTCCTCGGGTCCTACTATGGCTACACCTTC	CASSLLGSYYGYTF
NA	TRBV5-5	TRBD1	TRBJ2-7	TGTGCCAGCAGCTGGGGACAGCTTACCTACGAGCAGTACTTC	CASSWGQLTYEQYF
many	TRBV13	NA	TRBJ2-1	TGTGCCAGCAGTGAACTGGACAGCGCGGGGGCGGATGAGCAGTTCTTC	CASSELDSAGADEQFF
NA	TRBV27	NA	TRBJ1-2	TGTGCCAGCAGTCTTAGCGCCGTCTATGGCTACACCTTC	CASSLSAVYGYTF
NA	TRBV30	TRBD1	TRBJ2-7	TGTGCCTGGAGCCTGGACAGGGGAGGGTACGAGCAGTACTTC	CAWSLDRGGYEQYF
NA	TRBV28	NA	TRBJ1-5	TGTGCCAGCAGTTCCAGGGGAGGTGGAGGGCCTAATCAGCCCCAGCATTTT	CASSSRGGGGPNQPQHF
NA	TRBV25-1	NA	TRBJ2-7	TGTGCCAGCAGCTTGTCGTCCTACGAGCAGTACTTC	CASSLSSYEQYF
few	TRBV6-4	NA	TRBJ2-3	TGTGCCAGCAGTCAGGTCGGAGGCGGCACAGATACGCAGTATTTT	CASSQVGGGTDTQYF
few	TRBV7-9	TRBD2	TRBJ2-1	TGTGCCAGCAGCTTAGCGCTTCTGGGACTACCGTTCTTC	CASSLALLGLPFF
NA	TRBV7-9	TRBD1	TRBJ2-7	TGTGCCAGCAGCTCGCCGGGACAGGGCCACGAGCAGTACTTC	CASSSPGQGHEQYF
NA	TRBV6-5	TRBD2	TRBJ2-1	TGTGCCAGCAGTTTGAGCGGGGGCCCTTACAATGAGCAGTTCTTC	CASSLSGGPYNEQFF
NA	TRBV5-1	TRBD1	TRBJ1-5	TGCGCCAGCAGCCCGGGACAGGGGAATCAGCCCCAGCATTTT	CASSPGQGNQPQHF
NA	TRBV5-1	TRBD1	TRBJ2-4	TGCGCCAGCAGCTCGGCAGGGGGAGAAAACATTCAGTACTTC	CASSSAGGENIQYF
once	TRBV27	TRBD2	TRBJ2-1	TGTGCCAGCAGCCTTGGACTAGCGTCCAATGAGCAGTTCTTC	CASSLGLASNEQFF
NA	TRBV30	NA	TRBJ2-2	TGTGCCTGGAGGCGACGATCCGGGGAGCTGTTTTTT	CAWRRRSGELFF
NA	TRBV4-2	NA	TRBJ2-5	TGTGCCAGCAGCCAAGATCAAGGCGGAGGGGAGACCCAGTACTTC	CASSQDQGGGETQYF
once	TRBV19	NA	TRBJ1-1	TGTGCCAGTTTTCGGGGGTCCGAAGCTTTCTTT	CASFRGSEAFF
NA	TRBV30	TRBD1	TRBJ2-7	TGTGCCTGGAGTCCCCCCGGGACAGTCTCCTACGAGCAGTACTTC	CAWSPPGTVSYEQYF
once	TRBV9	TRBD1	TRBJ1-1	TGTGCCAGCAGCGAGACAGGGCCCACTGAAGCTTTCTTT	CASSETGPTEAFF
NA	TRBV7-9	TRBD2	TRBJ2-1	TGTGCCAGCAGCCCCAGCGGGGGGGCCCCCTACAATGAGCAGTTCTTC	CASSPSGGAPYNEQFF
few	TRBV21-1	NA	TRBJ1-6	TGTGCCAGCAGCTTAGCGCGGGACAATTCACCCCTCCACTTT	CASSLARDNSPLHF
NA	TRBV2	NA	TRBJ1-5	TGTGCCAGCAGTCACCGATTTAACAATCAGCCCCAGCATTTT	CASSHRFNNQPQHF
NA	TRBV7-6	TRBD1	TRBJ2-7	TGTGCCAGCAGCTGGGACAGGGGATCATACGAGCAGTACTTC	CASSWDRGSYEQYF
once	TRBV14	TRBD1	TRBJ2-5	TGTGCCAGCAGCCAAGATTGGGGACAGAAAGAGACCCAGTACTTC	CASSQDWGQKETQYF
NA	TRBV19	NA	TRBJ2-5	TGTGCCAGTAGTCCCGACGGAAGATACCAAGAGACCCAGTACTTC	CASSPDGRYQETQYF
NA	TRBV11-2	NA	TRBJ2-5	TGTGCCAGCAGCTTAGGCTATGGGGGCGAGACCCAGTACTTC	CASSLGYGGETQYF